A selection of T cell receptor beta chains follows, all from one sample in a study of T cell responses to AZD1222 COVID-19 vaccine. TCRdb's table, derived via immunoSEQ multiplex PCR, lists solely in-frame clones and lacks some. The data contain 60,000 to 75,000 clones, approximately 90% of them singletons. Specimen: peripheral blood, collected on day 0 of AZD1222 vaccination. The source of these receptors is an adult in good health. Both conserved end residues are part of each CDR3. A D gene is named only where the DNA matches it firmly. The size field is filled for only some rows; it gives once, few, many or a size class.

V	size	D	J	CDR3	DNA
TRBV14	NA	NA	TRBJ2-5	CASSQRLETQYF	TGTGCCAGCAGCCAACGATTGGAGACCCAGTACTTC
TRBV20-1	NA	NA	TRBJ2-7	CSAERGTEQYF	TGCAGTGCCGAGAGAGGGACCGAGCAGTACTTC
TRBV5-1	NA	TRBD2	TRBJ2-3	CASRASGVSDTQYF	TGCGCCAGCAGAGCTAGCGGAGTGTCTGATACGCAGTATTTT
TRBV5-1	NA	NA	TRBJ2-1	CASSWDGAYNEQFF	TGCGCCAGCAGCTGGGACGGAGCCTACAATGAGCAGTTCTTC
TRBV5-6	NA	NA	TRBJ1-6	CASSYGTPSSALHF	TGTGCCAGCAGCTACGGGACGCCTAGTTCGGCCCTCCACTTT
TRBV6-1	NA	NA	TRBJ1-1	CASSERSFRGTEAFF	TGTGCCAGCAGTGAGCGGAGTTTCCGCGGGACTGAAGCTTTCTTT
TRBV30	NA	TRBD1	TRBJ1-6	CAWGTANNSPLHF	TGTGCCTGGGGGACAGCGAATAATTCACCCCTCCACTTT
TRBV30	NA	TRBD1	TRBJ1-2	CAWSRTGVGYGYTF	TGTGCCTGGAGCCGGACAGGGGTCGGGTATGGCTACACCTTC
TRBV7-9	few	TRBD1	TRBJ2-5	CASSPGDSFQETQYF	TGTGCCAGCAGCCCCGGGGACAGTTTTCAAGAGACCCAGTACTTC
TRBV10-1	NA	TRBD1	TRBJ2-5	CASSPSPRGLETQYF	TGCGCCAGCAGTCCAAGCCCCAGGGGGTTAGAGACCCAGTACTTC
TRBV6-2/TRBV6-3	NA	NA	TRBJ1-5	CASSYGKTDQPQHF	TGTGCCAGCAGTTACGGTAAAACCGATCAGCCCCAGCATTTT
TRBV10-3	NA	NA	TRBJ2-1	CAINGGAYNEQFF	TGTGCCATCAATGGGGGGGCGTACAATGAGCAGTTCTTC
TRBV11-2	NA	NA	TRBJ1-1	CASSRLGRPEAFF	TGTGCCAGCAGCCGACTTGGGCGACCTGAAGCTTTCTTT
TRBV7-9	NA	NA	TRBJ2-2	CASSLVGYGQQPITGELFF	TGTGCCAGCAGCTTAGTGGGATATGGACAGCAACCTATCACCGGGGAGCTGTTTTTT
TRBV19	NA	NA	TRBJ1-2	CASSMTGTLSYGYTF	TGTGCCAGTAGTATGACGGGGACATTGTCCTATGGCTACACCTTC
TRBV6-2/TRBV6-3	once	TRBD1	TRBJ1-2	CASSTTGSPSYTF	TGTGCCAGCAGCACGACAGGGTCCCCCTCCTACACCTTC
TRBV6-5	NA	NA	TRBJ1-1	CASSRVRNTEAFF	TGTGCCAGCAGCAGGGTCCGGAACACTGAAGCTTTCTTT
TRBV5-6	NA	TRBD1	TRBJ2-7	CASSLAGQGSYEQYF	TGTGCCAGCAGCTTGGCGGGACAGGGTTCCTACGAGCAGTACTTC
TRBV19	NA	TRBD1	TRBJ2-1	CASTPGQGRDNEQFF	TGTGCCAGTACCCCGGGACAGGGGAGAGACAATGAGCAGTTCTTC
TRBV6-6	once	NA	TRBJ1-6	CASSPQEGPRYNSPLHF	TGTGCCAGCAGTCCACAGGAGGGGCCCCGCTATAATTCACCCCTCCACTTT
TRBV3-1/TRBV3-2	NA	TRBD1	TRBJ1-3	CASSQGTRGNTIYF	TGTGCCAGCAGCCAAGGGACCAGGGGGAACACCATATATTTT
TRBV5-1	NA	TRBD1	TRBJ1-4	CASSSYRGNEKLFF	TGCGCCAGCAGCTCCTACAGGGGTAATGAAAAACTGTTTTTT
TRBV20-1	NA	NA	TRBJ2-5	CSASGGLRDQETQYF	TGCAGTGCTAGTGGGGGTCTTCGGGACCAAGAGACCCAGTACTTC
TRBV18	NA	NA	TRBJ2-7	CASSPPGGLSYEQYF	TGTGCCAGCTCACCACCGGGGGGCCTTTCTTACGAGCAGTACTTC
TRBV6-5	NA	NA	TRBJ1-3	CASSYGAGTGNTIYF	TGTGCCAGCAGTTACGGGGCCGGGACTGGAAACACCATATATTTT
TRBV7-6	NA	NA	TRBJ1-4	CASSLDPGGSNEKLFF	TGTGCCAGCAGCCTGGACCCGGGGGGCTCTAATGAAAAACTGTTTTTT
TRBV12-3/TRBV12-4	NA	NA	TRBJ2-3	CASSPQGVTQYF	TGTGCCAGCAGTCCCCAGGGAGTAACGCAGTATTTT
TRBV27	NA	NA	TRBJ1-1	CASSLGWKNTEAFF	TGTGCCAGCAGTTTAGGGTGGAAGAACACTGAAGCTTTCTTT
TRBV19	NA	TRBD1	TRBJ1-2	CASSTAGQGYNGYTF	TGTGCCAGTAGTACTGCGGGACAGGGGTACAATGGCTACACCTTC
TRBV18	NA	TRBD1	TRBJ2-1	CASSPVGQDNEQFF	TGTGCCAGCTCACCCGTCGGACAGGACAATGAGCAGTTCTTC
TRBV6-5	NA	NA	TRBJ1-3	CASSSSDRGNTIYF	TGTGCCAGCAGTTCCTCCGACAGGGGAAACACCATATATTTT
TRBV21-1	NA	NA	TRBJ1-6	CASSTDRDPNLYNSPLHF	TGTGCCAGCAGCACCGACAGGGACCCAAACCTTTATAATTCACCCCTCCACTTT
TRBV6-5	NA	TRBD1	TRBJ1-1	CASSYLDREGEAFF	TGTGCCAGCAGTTACCTGGACAGGGAAGGTGAAGCTTTCTTT
TRBV4-2	once	TRBD1	TRBJ2-1	CASSLRDRGGDEQFF	TGTGCCAGCAGCCTCCGGGACCGAGGGGGCGATGAGCAGTTCTTC
TRBV2	NA	NA	TRBJ1-1	CASRGDGGGTEAFF	TGTGCCAGCAGGGGGGACGGCGGAGGCACTGAAGCTTTCTTT
TRBV5-1	NA	TRBD1	TRBJ2-3	CASSNRDRGTDTQYF	TGCGCCAGCAGCAACCGGGACAGGGGCACAGATACGCAGTATTTT
TRBV15	once	TRBD1	TRBJ2-1	CATSTGQGKGRFF	TGTGCCACCAGCACGGGACAGGGAAAGGGAAGGTTCTTC